What follows is one T cell receptor (beta chain) and its context. Its recognized antigen is unknown. No base-level quality is on record; no much larger clone is a single base apart. The germline V and J ends show losses of 4 bases and 7 bases respectively, and no gene match explains 9 bases of the junction. Reading the germline V gene (reference sequence) gives CDR1 MNHNY and CDR2 SVGAGI. Its CDR3 holds 16 amino acids, cysteine through phenylalanine. Only CDR3 DNA remains: 48 bases, in frame from the first base. Explained via the paper, the time point label denotes: cycle 4 day 1 (C4D1), after 6 weeks of nivolumab. All trial patients had relapsed after autologous stem cell transplantation, with cohorts A, B and C differing in prior brentuximab vedotin exposure. The trial cohort was composed of under 70 patients with relapsed/refractory classical Hodgkin lymphoma, for whom complete response, partial response or progressive disease was recorded as best overall response. Trial patients were treated with single-agent nivolumab in the multi-cohort phase II CheckMate 205 trial. Best overall response was determined by an independent review committee according to the 2007 International Working Group response criteria. PBMCs from the trial were collected at three points: immediately before nivolumab initiation (C1D1), and during therapy at cycle 2 day 1 and cycle 4 day 1. After peripheral blood was drawn into 8 mL Vacutainer Cell Preparation Tubes, PBMCs were isolated by centrifugation and then cryopreserved.

This sample was included in a study of PD-1 blockade in classical Hodgkin lymphoma (dated by TCRdb to 2020 to 2021). For the wider study: Nivolumab dosing was 3 mg/kg intravenously every 2 weeks, continuing until either disease progression or unacceptable toxicity. The study used CyTOF and TCR beta sequencing to define a peripheral blood immune signature of response to PD-1 blockade in classical Hodgkin lymphoma. What the study reported, not specific to this receptor: The study covered only a single clinical trial cohort, and the causes of the repertoire differences, possibly disease activity or prior therapy, were still not defined. Baseline TCR diversity was reported as lower in newly diagnosed patients than in healthy donors, and lower still in relapsed/refractory patients. Patients starting nivolumab less than 1 year after ASCT had lower diversity and were excluded from later analyses to avoid confounding by immune reconstitution. A significant rise by C4D1 was seen in CD4+ but not CD8+ TCR diversity (p=0.0027 vs p=0.16), with the rise being most apparent in complete responders (p=0.02). Trial patients with a complete response had baseline diversity similar to that of newly diagnosed patients, while partial responders and progressors had significantly lower diversity.

The Qiagen DNeasy kit was used to extract genomic DNA both from unsorted PBMCs and from the negatively selected CD4+ and CD8+ fractions. TCR beta CDR3 regions were subjected to amplification by immunoSEQ multiplex PCR with primers that anneal to V and J segments. Amplification bias was minimized using a synthetic immune receptor repertoire, and residual bias was removed computationally after sequencing. In the source study's methods: Custom Python scripts were used to quantify repertoire diversity as the Shannon entropy index. Unsorted, CD4+ and CD8+ repertoires were analyzed separately, except in combined analyses where CD4+ and CD8+ sequences were merged in silico. Clonal expansion was defined as at least a 2-fold frequency increase after treatment relative to C1D1, with a pseudocount of 0.5 for undetected baseline clones. Clones with 0 or 1 copy at C1D1 were classified as singleton clones, and clones with 2 or more copies were classified as non-singleton clones. Clones expanded in unsorted samples were labelled as CD4+, CD8+ or unknown by matching protein sequences in sorted samples from the same patient. Wilcoxon tests were applied to paired samples to test diversity changes from C1D1 to C4D1. Imported from immuneACCESS, the table was reduced by TCRdb to in-frame sequences with V and J called. These copies leave out some clones; in studies compared against another copy, an unresolved V gene accounts for under half, and the cause of the remainder is not known. V and J calls and clone size are given by that table; D and trimming were obtained from the DNA. The sample contains 100,000 or so clones, more than 70% of them found a single time. Under 20% of the sample comes from the top ten.

Sequencing was performed on peripheral blood mononuclear cells (PBMCs), taken before the fourth cycle of nivolumab. The source is a human donor with classical Hodgkin lymphoma. The chain is encoded by TRBV6-6 joined to TRBJ2-5, and TRBD2 aligns with 13 junction nucleotides. The nucleotide sequence is given as TGTGCCAGCAGTTTGGTAGAACTAGCGGGAGGGGGGACCCAGTACTTC. It translates to CASSLVELAGGGTQYF.